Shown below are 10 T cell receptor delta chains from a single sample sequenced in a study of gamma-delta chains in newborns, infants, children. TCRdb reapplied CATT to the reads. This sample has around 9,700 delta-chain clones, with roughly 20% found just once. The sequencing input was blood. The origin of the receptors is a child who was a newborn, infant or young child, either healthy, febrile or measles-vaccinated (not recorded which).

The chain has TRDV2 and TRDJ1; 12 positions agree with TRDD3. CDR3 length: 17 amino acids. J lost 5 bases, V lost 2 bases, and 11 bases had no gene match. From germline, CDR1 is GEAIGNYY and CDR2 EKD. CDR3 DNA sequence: TGTGCCTGTGACAGCCTACTGGGGGATACTGTCATGGATAAACTCATCTTT. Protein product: CACDSLLGDTVMDKLIF.

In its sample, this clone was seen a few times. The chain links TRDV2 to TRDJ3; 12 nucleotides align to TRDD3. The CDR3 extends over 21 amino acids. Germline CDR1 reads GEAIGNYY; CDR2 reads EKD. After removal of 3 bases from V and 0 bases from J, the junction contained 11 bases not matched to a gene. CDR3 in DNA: TGTGCCTGTGACTCCCTACTGGGGGATACAGAGGGCTCCTGGGACACCCGACAGATGTTTTTC. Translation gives CACDSLLGDTEGSWDTRQMFF.

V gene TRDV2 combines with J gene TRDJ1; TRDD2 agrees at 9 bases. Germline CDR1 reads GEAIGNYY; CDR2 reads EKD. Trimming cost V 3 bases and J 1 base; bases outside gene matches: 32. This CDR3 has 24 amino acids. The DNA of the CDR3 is TGTGCCTGTGACGCGACCTTCCTACCGAGTCCCCCCGGCGGGTCAGACCAAATCACCGATAAACTCATCTTT. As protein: CACDATFLPSPPGGSDQITDKLIF.

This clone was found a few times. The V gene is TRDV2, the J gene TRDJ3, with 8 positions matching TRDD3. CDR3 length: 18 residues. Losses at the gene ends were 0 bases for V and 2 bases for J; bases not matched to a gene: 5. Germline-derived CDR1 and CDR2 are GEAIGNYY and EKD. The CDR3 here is CACDTVLGATWDTRQMFF. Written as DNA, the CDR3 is TGTGCCTGTGACACCGTACTGGGGGCCACCTGGGACACCCGACAGATGTTTTTC.

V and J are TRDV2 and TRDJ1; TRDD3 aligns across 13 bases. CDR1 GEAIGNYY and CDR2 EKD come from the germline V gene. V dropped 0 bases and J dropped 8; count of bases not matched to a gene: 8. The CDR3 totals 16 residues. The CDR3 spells CACDTLILGDTGKLIF. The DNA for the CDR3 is TGTGCCTGTGACACCCTCATACTGGGGGATACGGGGAAACTCATCTTT.

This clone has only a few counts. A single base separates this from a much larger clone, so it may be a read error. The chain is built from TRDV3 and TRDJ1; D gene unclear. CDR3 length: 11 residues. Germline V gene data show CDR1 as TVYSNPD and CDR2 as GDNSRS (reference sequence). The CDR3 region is CASQNRSKLTF. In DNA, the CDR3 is TGTGCCTCCCAGAATCGCAGTAAACTCACCTTT.

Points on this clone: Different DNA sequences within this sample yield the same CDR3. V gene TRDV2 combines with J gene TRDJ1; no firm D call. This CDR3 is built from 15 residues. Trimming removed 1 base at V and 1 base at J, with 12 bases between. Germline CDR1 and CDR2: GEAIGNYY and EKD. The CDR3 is CACDTIPGGTDKLIF. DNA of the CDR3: TGTGCCTGTGACACGATCCCGGGAGGCACCGATAAACTCATCTTT.

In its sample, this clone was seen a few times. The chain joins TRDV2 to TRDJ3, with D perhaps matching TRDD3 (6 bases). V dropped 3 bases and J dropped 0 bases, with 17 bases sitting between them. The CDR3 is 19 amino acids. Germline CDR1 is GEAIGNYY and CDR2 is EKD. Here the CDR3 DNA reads TGTGCCTGTGACCACTTGGGGGCAACAAGCTCCTGGGACACCCGACAGATGTTTTTC. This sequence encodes CACDHLGATSSWDTRQMFF.

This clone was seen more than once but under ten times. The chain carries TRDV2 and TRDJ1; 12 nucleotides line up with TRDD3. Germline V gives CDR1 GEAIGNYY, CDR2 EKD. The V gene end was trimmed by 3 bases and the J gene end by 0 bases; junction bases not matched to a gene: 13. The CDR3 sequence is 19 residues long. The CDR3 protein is CACDQLLGDTTPYTDKLIF. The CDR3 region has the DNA TGTGCCTGTGACCAGTTACTGGGGGATACTACCCCGTACACCGATAAACTCATCTTT.

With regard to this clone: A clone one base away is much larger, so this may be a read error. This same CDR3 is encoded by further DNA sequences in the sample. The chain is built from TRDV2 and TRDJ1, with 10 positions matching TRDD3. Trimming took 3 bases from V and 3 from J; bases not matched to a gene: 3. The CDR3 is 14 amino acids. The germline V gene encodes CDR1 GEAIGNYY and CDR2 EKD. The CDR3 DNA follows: TGTGCCTGTGACTTACTGGGGGATTCCGATAAACTCATCTTT. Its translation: CACDLLGDSDKLIF.